The 22 T cell receptor beta chains listed next were all sequenced from one sample in a study of T cell clonality in common variable immunodeficiency. Sequenced by immunoSEQ multiplex PCR; TCRdb stores in-frame clones only, minus some. The sample yields around 45,000 clones, without any singletons. Sequenced material: peripheral blood mononuclear cells. The receptors here all came from a person between 18 and 75 years old in good health.

In this sample, this clone turned up many times. This CDR3 reads CASSEERGKSTDTQYF. The CDR3 bases that were read are TGTGCCAGCAGCGAAGAGCGGGGGAAGAGCACAGATACG. This chain connects TRBV13 to TRBJ2-3; 8 nucleotides line up with TRBD2. The read ends 3 residues early relative to the CDR3; the germline J gene fills the gap. This CDR3 region has 16 residues. Germline CDR1 PRHDT, CDR2 FYEKMQ (reference sequence). V dropped 5 bases and J dropped 0; count of bases not matched to a gene: 7.

This clone occurred many times. The sequenced fragment ends 3 residues before the CDR3 boundary, so the rest is inferred from the germline J gene. This chain links TRBV19 with TRBJ1-2; D gene uncertain. The CDR3 has 15 residues. V dropped 2 bases and J dropped 0 bases, with 10 bases sitting between them. Looked up from germline, CDR1 is LNHDA and CDR2 is SQIVND (reference sequence). CDR3 residues: CASSIQAGANYGYTF. CDR3 DNA (partial): TGTGCCAGTAGTATACAGGCGGGTGCTAACTATGGC.

This clone appeared many times. The CDR3 end is not reached by the read, which stops 3 residues before it; the germline J gene fills it in. J is TRBJ2-5 and V is TRBV20-1; D might be TRBD1 (6 bases). The CDR3 extends over 14 amino acids. In germline, CDR1 is DFQATT, CDR2 SNEGSKA (reference sequence). Trimming took off 5 bases at V and 5 bases at J, with 18 bases between the two ends. Partial CDR3 DNA: TGCAGTGCTGGTCGTATACAGGGTTGGGAGACC. Its translation: CSAGRIQGWET. The CDR3 in its entirety is CSAGRIQGWETQYF.

In this sample, this clone turned up many times. The read ends 3 residues shy of where the CDR3 ends; the end is completed using the germline J gene. This sequence joins TRBV30 and TRBJ2-3, with TRBD2 as a possible D gene (5 bases). This CDR3 is built from 14 residues. The V gene's germline CDR1 is GTSNPN and CDR2 SVGIG (reference sequence). With 0 bases removed from V and 3 bases from J, the gap between germline ends came to 10 bases. CDR3 region: CAWSVLEGTDTQYF. The sequenced part of the CDR3 DNA is TGTGCCTGGAGTGTACTAGAAGGGACAGATACG.

The table lists this clone with many counts. The CDR3 end is not reached by the read, which stops 3 residues before it; the germline J gene fills it in. J is TRBJ2-4 and V is TRBV20-1, with D unresolved. Germline assignment: CDR1 DFQATT and CDR2 SNEGSKA (reference sequence). The CDR3 has 15 residues. Trimming left V 3 bases short and J 0 bases short, with 12 bases between. The CDR3 sequence is CSASRQKLAKNIQYF. The CDR3 bases that were read are TGCAGTGCTAGCCGCCAGAAGTTAGCCAAAAACATT.

The sample holds many counts of this clone. Here the CDR3 reads CSAGGSARNQPQHF. CDR3 DNA, as far as it was read: TGCAGCGCAGGGGGCAGCGCACGTAATCAGCCC. This chain joins TRBV20-1 and TRBJ1-5, with TRBD1 matching 8 bases. The missing CDR3 end, 3 residues past where the read stops, is filled in from the germline J gene. From germline, CDR1 is DFQATT and CDR2 SNEGSKA (reference sequence). The CDR3 has 14 amino acids.

At least ten counts were recorded for this clone. The missing CDR3 end, 3 residues past where the read stops, is filled in from the germline J gene. J is TRBJ1-5 and V is TRBV2; D possibly corresponds to TRBD1 (6 bases). Germline loops: CDR1 SNHLY, CDR2 FYNNEI. This CDR3 region has 15 residues. Between the trimmed V and J ends, which lost 5 bases and 2 bases, there was a span of 13 bases. This CDR3 is CASSSQGLGNQPQHF. The covered CDR3 bases are TGTGCCAGCAGTTCACAGGGTTTAGGCAATCAGCCC.

This clone occurred many times. The CDR3 end lies 3 residues beyond the end of the read and is filled in from the germline J gene. The rearrangement uses TRBV30 and TRBJ1-2; TRBD1 matches 7 bases. The CDR3 extends over 12 amino acids. Germline assignment: CDR1 GTSNPN and CDR2 SVGIG (reference sequence). V lost 4 bases, J lost 4 bases, and 3 bases stayed unmatched. Incomplete CDR3 DNA: TGTGCCTGGAACAGGGGAGTCTATGGC. It translates to CAWNRGVYG. The full CDR3 protein is CAWNRGVYGYTF.

This clone was seen at least ten times. The read terminates 3 residues before the CDR3 end, so the remaining end is supplied by the germline J gene. The gene calls are TRBV11-3 and TRBJ2-2; 7 bases line up with TRBD1. The CDR3 runs 15 residues. Germline values: CDR1 SGHNT, CDR2 YENEEA. J gave up 2 bases and V 3 bases, and 3 bases lay outside the gene matches. CDR3 bases read: TGTGCCAGCAGCTTCTCAGGGGGAAACACCGGGGAG. This sequence encodes CASSFSGGNTGE. The entire CDR3 protein reads CASSFSGGNTGELFF. Based on the CDR3 plus reference TRBV11-3 and TRBJ2-2, the full variable domain is EAGVVQSPRYKIIEKKQPVAFWCNPISGHNTLYWYLQNLGQGPELLIRYENEEAVDDSQLPKDRFSAERLKGVDSTLKIQPAELGDSAVYLCASSFSGGNTGELFFGEGSRLTVL.

In its sample, this clone was seen many times. The read ends 3 residues early relative to the CDR3; the germline J gene fills the gap. The V gene is TRBV20-1, the J gene TRBJ1-6; no clear D. The germline V gene encodes CDR1 DFQATT and CDR2 SNEGSKA (reference sequence). This CDR3 region has 17 residues. V dropped 0 bases and J dropped 0 bases, with 12 bases sitting between them. The chain's CDR3 is CSARDQSQSSYNSPLHF. CDR3 DNA (partial): TGCAGTGCTAGAGATCAATCCCAGAGCTCCTATAATTCACCC.

This clone appeared many times. The missing CDR3 end, 3 residues past where the read stops, is filled in from the germline J gene. The genes are TRBV7-6 and TRBJ2-2; no reliable D call. V was cut by 6 bases and J by 0 bases, with 11 bases left in between. The germline V gene encodes CDR1 SGHVS and CDR2 FNYEAQ. The CDR3 is 15 amino acids. The CDR3 reads CASSPGWANTGELFF. The sequenced CDR3 bases are TGTGCCAGCAGTCCCGGGTGGGCGAACACCGGGGAG.

Regarding this clone: The CDR3 goes on 3 residues after the read ends, and that part is filled in from the germline J gene. The genes are TRBV18 and TRBJ1-2; D is perhaps TRBD1 (5 bases). Looked up from germline, CDR1 is KGHSH and CDR2 is LQKENI. This CDR3 contains 16 residues. CDR3 DNA, as far as it was read: TGTGCCAGCTCACCAACCGCGGGACTAGACTACAATGAC. The encoded protein is CASSPTAGLDYND. Given in full, the CDR3 is CASSPTAGLDYNDYTF.

Only a few counts were recorded for this clone. The read halts 3 residues ahead of the CDR3 end, with the missing end drawn from the germline J gene. The V call is TRBV19, the J call TRBJ1-2, with 8 bases matching TRBD1. CDR1 is LNHDA, CDR2 SQIVND, per germline (reference sequence). The CDR3 sequence is 14 residues long. CDR3 bases read: TGTGCCAGTAGTACAAGACAGGGGTCCTCCGAC. Amino acid sequence: CASSTRQGSSD. In full, the CDR3 reads CASSTRQGSSDYTF.

This clone has a count of ten or more. Sequencing ends 3 residues short of the CDR3 end; the germline J gene provides the rest. The chain employs TRBV7-2 and TRBJ1-5; no clear D. Trimming shortened V by 1 base and J by 5 bases, and 6 bases separated the two germline ends. This CDR3 has 13 amino acids. Looked up from germline, CDR1 is SGHTA and CDR2 is FQGNSA. This chain's CDR3 is CASSLDRYQPQHF. The CDR3 DNA, read in part, is TGTGCCAGCAGCTTAGATCGGTATCAGCCC.

This clone occurred many times. CDR3 in amino acids: CASSDRGHVGYTF. The sequenced CDR3 bases are TGTGCCAGCAGTGATCGTGGGCACGTAGGC. The chain links TRBV2 to TRBJ1-2; D call uncertain. With the read ending 3 residues before the CDR3 end, the germline J gene is used to fill in that end. This CDR3 comprises 13 residues. CDR1 is SNHLY, CDR2 FYNNEI, per germline.

In this sample, this clone turned up many times. The observed sequence ends 3 residues before the CDR3 terminus, with the missing tail filled in from the germline J gene. V gene TRBV20-1 combines with J gene TRBJ2-3, with D hard to call. Germline CDR1 DFQATT, CDR2 SNEGSKA (reference sequence). CDR3 length equals 16 residues. V was clipped by 1 base and J by 3 bases, with 17 bases between them. The sequenced CDR3 bases are TGCAGTGCTAGAGCTCGAACATCAGTGTGGACAGATACG. Its translation: CSARARTSVWTDT. The CDR3 as a whole reads CSARARTSVWTDTQYF.

This clone showed up many times. The missing CDR3 end, 3 residues past where the read stops, is filled in from the germline J gene. The chain uses TRBV6-4 and TRBJ1-2, with a possible D match to TRBD1 (6 bases). This CDR3 region has 15 residues. CDR1 and CDR2 (germline): MRHNA, SNTAGT. The CDR3 reads CASSPSGGGTDTYTF. The sequenced part of the CDR3 DNA is TGTGCCAGCAGCCCCAGCGGGGGGGGCACAGATACC.

This clone was seen many times. The CDR3 end is not reached by the read, which stops 3 residues before it; the germline J gene fills it in. The chain employs TRBV2 and TRBJ2-5; 9 bases match TRBD1. The CDR3 has 15 residues. Germline V CDR1 and CDR2: SNHLY, FYNNEI. The V and J ends lost 1 base and 4 bases, in that order; junction bases with no gene match: 4. CDR3 in amino acids: CASSEVGQGGETQYF. CDR3 DNA, as far as it was read: TGTGCCAGCAGTGAAGTGGGACAGGGAGGAGAGACC. The entire variable domain, with the rest obtained from reference TRBV2 and TRBJ2-5, is as follows: EPEVTQTPSHQVTQMGQEVILRCVPISNHLYFYWYRQILGQKVEFLVSFYNNEISEKSEIFDDQFSVERPDGSNFTLKIRSTKLEDSAMYFCASSEVGQGGETQYFGPGTRLLVL.

This clone showed up just a few times. The read terminates 3 residues before the CDR3 end, so the remaining end is supplied by the germline J gene. The chain has TRBV18 and TRBJ1-2; D might be TRBD1 (6 bases). V gave up 5 bases and J gave up 4 bases, with 11 bases separating them. This CDR3 is built from 13 residues. Germline values: CDR1 KGHSH, CDR2 LQKENI. The CDR3 bases that were read are TGTGCCAGCTCAGGGGGCAGCACCTATGGC. As protein: CASSGGSTYG. The CDR3 reads in full as CASSGGSTYGYTF.

This clone was observed many times. The read stops 3 residues short of the end of the CDR3; the missing end is completed from the germline J gene. The V gene is TRBV5-1, the J gene TRBJ1-1, with 8 bases that match TRBD1. Germline trimming cut 7 bases from V and 1 base from J; bases unmatched to any gene: 6. This CDR3 comprises 14 residues. The germline gives CDR1 SGHRS, CDR2 YFSETQ. The CDR3 bases that were read are TGCGCCAGCGACCAGGGGGCGTGGAACACTGAA. Its protein product is CASDQGAWNTE. The full CDR3 is CASDQGAWNTEAFF.

This clone has at least ten counts. CDR3 residues: CASSTTAAQETQYF. The DNA read from the CDR3 is TGTGCCAGCAGTACTACCGCAGCCCAAGAGACC. The chain carries TRBV6-2 or TRBV6-3 and TRBJ2-5; D is undetermined. The read terminates 3 residues before the CDR3 end, so the remaining end is supplied by the germline J gene. This CDR3 has 14 residues. The germline CDR1 and CDR2 sequences are MNHEY and SVGEGT. Trimming removed 5 bases from V and 1 base from J, with 11 bases in between.

At least ten counts were recorded for this clone. The read terminates 3 residues ahead of where the CDR3 ends, so the germline J gene completes it. The chain recombines TRBV19 with TRBJ1-6, with 7 positions matching TRBD1. Trimming cost V 4 bases and J 7 bases; bases outside gene matches: 10. Germline CDR1 reads LNHDA; CDR2 reads SQIVND (reference sequence). The CDR3 contains 16 residues. The CDR3 spells CASSTAGQIANSPLHF. Incomplete CDR3 DNA: TGTGCCAGTAGTACCGCGGGACAGATAGCAAATTCACCC.